This T cell receptor (beta chain) was documented in a study of early T cells in non-severe SARS-CoV-2 infection. Overall study: With bulk RNA from unsorted whole blood as input, sequencing yielded unpaired chains. Study-level results: Private and CD4 specificities were missed by VDJdb matching, which favored anti-spike CD8 responses.

In the library, individual cDNA molecules carried attached unique molecular identifiers. TCRdb independently ran MiXCR on the 5' RACE reads; one entry per CDR3 protein. The sample holds some 41,000 distinct CDR3 sequences; roughly 5% are singletons and the top ten take about a quarter. This clonotype showed up just a few times. Its antigen is as yet unknown. The CDR3 totals 16 residues. V was clipped by 4 bases and J by 4 bases, with 17 bases between them. Germline loops: CDR1 KGHSH, CDR2 LQKENI. Material: whole blood. This chain uses TRBV18 with TRBJ2-1, with D tentatively TRBD2 (6 bases). The clonotype originates from an adult who was a healthcare worker with PCR-confirmed SARS-CoV-2 infection or an uninfected control (not recorded which). DNA for the CDR3: TGTGCCAGCTCACGGGATTACGGCGGGATTTACAATGAGCAGTTCTTC. Translating it yields CASSRDYGGIYNEQFF.